The T cell receptor (beta chain) under discussion was sequenced for a study of CD8+ T cells in alopecia areata. Points from the study as a whole: Sharing of TCR sequences between patients (possibly for HLA-related reasons) was less clear than in mice.

Separation by sorting yielded CD4+ and CD8+ T cells from PBMCs. Extracted RNA was reverse transcribed into cDNA, the sequencing template. Here immunoSEQ multiplex PCR was the method, and the copy in TCRdb shows in-frame clones only, minus some. The sample carries approximately 99,000 clones, 59% recorded once. As to this clone: Its target is unknown.

The CDR3 covers 15 residues. Trimming removed 5 bases from V and 4 bases from J, with 16 bases in between. The V gene's germline CDR1 is SEHNR and CDR2 FQNEAQ (reference sequence). J is TRBJ2-3 and V is TRBV7-9; D may be TRBD1 (5 bases). The TCR originated in a human donor in good health. The sample was CD8+ T cells sorted from blood. The CDR3 reads CASSTSPGAADTQYF. DNA for the CDR3: TGTGCCAGCAGCACATCACCTGGGGCGGCAGATACGCAGTATTTT.